This T cell receptor (beta chain) came from a study of regulatory T cells in long-lasting Graves disease. The time point denotes: newly diagnosed GD, antithyroid drugs for less than 3 months. Extracted RNA from PBMCs served as the source of the TCR library. This clonotype occurred many times. With iRepertoire HTBI primers and Arm-PCR of CDR3 regions, TCR beta libraries were built. TCRdb recomputed calls from the multiplex PCR reads with MiXCR, one row per CDR3 protein. Here the sample spans about 240,000 distinct CDR3 sequences, 20% to 25% being singletons. This specimen consisted of peripheral blood mononuclear cells (PBMCs), obtained at new diagnosis, from a patient treated with antithyroid drugs. The clonotype originates from a female donor with Graves disease.

For the CDR3, the DNA is TGCAGTGCTAGAGCATCCAGGGGCGACGAACCTTTCTTT. Residues: CSARASRGDEPFF. The chain carries TRBV20-1 and TRBJ1-1; D possibly corresponds to TRBD1 (6 bases). Trimming took 1 base from V and 12 from J, leaving 18 bases between them. CDR3 size: 13 residues. Germline CDR1 and CDR2: DFQATT and SNEGSKA (reference sequence).